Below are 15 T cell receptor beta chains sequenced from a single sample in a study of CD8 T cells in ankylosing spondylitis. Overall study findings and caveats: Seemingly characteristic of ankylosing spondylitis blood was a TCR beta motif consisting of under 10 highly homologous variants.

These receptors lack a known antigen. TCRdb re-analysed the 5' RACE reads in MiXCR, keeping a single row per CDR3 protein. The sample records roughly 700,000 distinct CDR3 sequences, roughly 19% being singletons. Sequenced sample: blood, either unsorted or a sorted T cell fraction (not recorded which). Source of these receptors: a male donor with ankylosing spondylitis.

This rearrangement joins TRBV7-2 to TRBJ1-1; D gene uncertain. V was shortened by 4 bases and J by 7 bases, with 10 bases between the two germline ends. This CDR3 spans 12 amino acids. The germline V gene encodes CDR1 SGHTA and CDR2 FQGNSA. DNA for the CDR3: TGTGCCAGCAGCTGGTTCGGTAGTGAAGCTTTCTTT. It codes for CASSWFGSEAFF.

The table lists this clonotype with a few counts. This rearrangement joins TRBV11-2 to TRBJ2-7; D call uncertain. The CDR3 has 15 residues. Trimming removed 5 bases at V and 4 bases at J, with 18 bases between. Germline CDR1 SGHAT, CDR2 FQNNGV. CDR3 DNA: TGTGCCAGCAGCCTCGTATATGGGCCACTTTACGAGCAGTACTTC. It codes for CASSLVYGPLYEQYF.

The CDR3 region has the DNA TGCAGTGCTAGACCACCCCTTTTCGGACGGTCTAACTATGGCTACACCTTC. Translation gives CSARPPLFGRSNYGYTF. This chain links TRBV20-1 with TRBJ1-2; D unclear. This CDR3 contains 17 residues. Germline V lookup: CDR1 DFQATT, CDR2 SNEGSKA (reference sequence). Between the trimmed V and J ends, which lost 2 bases and 0 bases, there was a span of 19 bases.

This CDR3 reads CATAEAAGETQYF. In DNA form, the CDR3 reads TGTGCCACCGCGGAAGCTGCGGGGGAGACCCAGTACTTC. This sequence joins TRBV4-2 and TRBJ2-5, with D perhaps TRBD2 (6 bases). In germline, CDR1 is LGHNA, CDR2 YNFKEQ. V was clipped by 10 bases and J by 5 bases, with 17 bases between them. This CDR3 contains 13 residues.

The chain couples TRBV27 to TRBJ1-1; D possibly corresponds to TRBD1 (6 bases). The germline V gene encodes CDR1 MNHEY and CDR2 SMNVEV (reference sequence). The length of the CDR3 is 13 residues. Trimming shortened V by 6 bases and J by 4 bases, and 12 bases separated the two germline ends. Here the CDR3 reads CASRTGTITEAFF. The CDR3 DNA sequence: TGTGCCAGCAGGACCGGGACAATCACTGAAGCTTTCTTT.

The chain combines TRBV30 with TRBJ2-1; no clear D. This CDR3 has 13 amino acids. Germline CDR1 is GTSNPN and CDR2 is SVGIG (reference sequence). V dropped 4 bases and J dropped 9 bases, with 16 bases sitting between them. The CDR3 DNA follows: TGTGCCTGGAATCCCGTTTTAGCCCGTGAGCAGTTCTTC. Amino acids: CAWNPVLAREQFF. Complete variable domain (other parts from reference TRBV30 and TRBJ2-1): SQTIHQWPATLVQPVGSPLSLECTVEGTSNPNLYWYRQAAGRGLQLLFYSVGIGQISSEVPQNLSASRPQDRQFILSSKKLLLSDSGFYLCAWNPVLAREQFFGPGTRLTVL.

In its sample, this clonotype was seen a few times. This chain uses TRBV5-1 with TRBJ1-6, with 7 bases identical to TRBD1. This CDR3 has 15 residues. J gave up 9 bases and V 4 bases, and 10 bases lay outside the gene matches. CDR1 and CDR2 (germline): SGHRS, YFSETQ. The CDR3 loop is CASSVTGDGGSPLHF. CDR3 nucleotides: TGCGCCAGCAGCGTCACAGGGGACGGTGGTTCACCCCTCCACTTT. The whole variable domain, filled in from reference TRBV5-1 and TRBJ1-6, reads KAGVTQTPRYLIKTRGQQVTLSCSPISGHRSVSWYQQTPGQGLQFLFEYFSETQRNKGNFPGRFSGRQFSNSRSEMNVSTLELGDSALYLCASSVTGDGGSPLHFGNGTRLTVT.

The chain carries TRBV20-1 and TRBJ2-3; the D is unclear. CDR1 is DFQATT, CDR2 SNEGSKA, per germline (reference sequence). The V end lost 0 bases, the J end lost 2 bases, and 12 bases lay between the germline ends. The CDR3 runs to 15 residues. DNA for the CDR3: TGCAGTGCTAGAGATTGGGGTGAGAACACAGATACGCAGTATTTT. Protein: CSARDWGENTDTQYF.

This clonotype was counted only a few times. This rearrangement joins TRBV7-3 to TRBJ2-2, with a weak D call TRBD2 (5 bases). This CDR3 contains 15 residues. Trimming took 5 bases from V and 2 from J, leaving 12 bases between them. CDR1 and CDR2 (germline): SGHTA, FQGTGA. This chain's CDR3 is CASSISGDNTGELFF. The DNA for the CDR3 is TGTGCCAGCAGCATAAGCGGAGACAACACCGGGGAGCTGTTTTTT.

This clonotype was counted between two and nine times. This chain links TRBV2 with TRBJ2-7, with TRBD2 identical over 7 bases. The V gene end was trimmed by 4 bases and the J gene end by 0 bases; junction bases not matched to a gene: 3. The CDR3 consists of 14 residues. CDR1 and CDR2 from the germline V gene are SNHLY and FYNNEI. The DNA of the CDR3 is TGTGCCAGCAGTGTAGCGGGTCTCTCCTACGAGCAGTACTTC. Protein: CASSVAGLSYEQYF.

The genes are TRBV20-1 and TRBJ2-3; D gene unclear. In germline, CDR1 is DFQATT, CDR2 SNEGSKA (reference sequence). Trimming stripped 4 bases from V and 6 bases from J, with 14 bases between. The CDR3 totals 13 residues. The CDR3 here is CSAMRPSGDTQYF. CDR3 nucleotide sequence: TGCAGTGCTATGAGGCCCTCCGGGGATACGCAGTATTTT.

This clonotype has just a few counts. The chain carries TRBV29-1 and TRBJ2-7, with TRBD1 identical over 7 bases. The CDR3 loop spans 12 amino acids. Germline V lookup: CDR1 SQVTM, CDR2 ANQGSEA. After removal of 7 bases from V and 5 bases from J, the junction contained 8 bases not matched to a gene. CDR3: CSARQGTDEQYF. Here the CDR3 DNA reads TGCAGCGCCAGACAGGGTACCGACGAGCAGTACTTC.

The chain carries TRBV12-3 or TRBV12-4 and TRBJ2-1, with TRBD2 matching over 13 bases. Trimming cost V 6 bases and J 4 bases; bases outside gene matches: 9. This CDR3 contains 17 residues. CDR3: CASRGTSGGAWYNEQFF. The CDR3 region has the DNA TGTGCCAGCAGGGGCACTAGCGGGGGGGCCTGGTACAATGAGCAGTTCTTC.

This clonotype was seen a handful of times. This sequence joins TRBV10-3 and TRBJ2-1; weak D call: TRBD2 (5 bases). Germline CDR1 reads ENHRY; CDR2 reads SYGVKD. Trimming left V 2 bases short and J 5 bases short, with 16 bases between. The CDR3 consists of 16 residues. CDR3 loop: CAISEPRSGNNNEQFF. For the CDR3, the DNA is TGTGCCATCAGTGAGCCACGCTCCGGGAACAACAATGAGCAGTTCTTC.

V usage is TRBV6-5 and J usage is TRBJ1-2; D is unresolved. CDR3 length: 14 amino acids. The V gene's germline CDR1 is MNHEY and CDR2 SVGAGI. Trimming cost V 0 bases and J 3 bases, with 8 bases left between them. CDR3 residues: CASSYSQVDYGYTF. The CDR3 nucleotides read TGTGCCAGCAGTTACTCGCAGGTAGACTATGGCTACACCTTC.